These 4 T cell receptor beta chains were sequenced from one sample in a study of shared clonotypes between healthy human individuals. Here immunoSEQ multiplex PCR was the method, and the copy in TCRdb shows in-frame clones only, minus some. The sample lists roughly 700,000 clones; around 72% were seen once. Sequencing was carried out using memory CD4+ T cells sorted from blood. The subset here: CD45RA-negative fraction. Every receptor here comes from a woman younger than 45 in good health.

The gene calls are TRBV5-4 and TRBJ1-5; no firm D call. V was cut by 0 bases and J by 8 bases, with 3 bases left in between. The CDR3 sequence is 11 residues long. Germline lookup yields CDR1 SGHNT and CDR2 YYREEE (reference sequence). DNA of the CDR3: TGTGCCAGCAGCTTGGAAGAGCCCCAGCATTTT. This sequence encodes CASSLEEPQHF.

V gene TRBV19 combines with J gene TRBJ2-1; D remains unclear. Trimming shortened V by 5 bases and J by 6 bases, and 11 bases separated the two germline ends. Germline assignment: CDR1 LNHDA and CDR2 SQIVND (reference sequence). This CDR3 has 13 amino acids. In DNA, the CDR3 is TGTGCCAGTAGTGGGGTAGCTGGCAATGAGCAGTTCTTC. This codes for CASSGVAGNEQFF.

This clone has only one observation. The chain combines TRBV7-8 with TRBJ1-1; D is ambiguous. The CDR3 runs to 15 residues. Germline V CDR1 and CDR2: SGHVS, FQNEAQ. V lost 4 bases and J lost 2, with 14 bases in between. CDR3: CASSYITQLNTEAFF. The CDR3 nucleotides are TGTGCCAGCAGCTACATAACGCAGCTTAACACTGAAGCTTTCTTT.

The chain couples TRBV14 to TRBJ1-1; 8 nucleotides align to TRBD1. Germline V lookup: CDR1 SGHDN, CDR2 FVKESK. This CDR3 comprises 13 residues. The junction had 5 bases not matched to a gene; V was cut back by 0 bases and J by 11 bases. In nucleotides, the CDR3 is TGTGCCAGCAGCCAAGATTACAGGGGGGTGGCTTTCTTT. It is translated as CASSQDYRGVAFF. Full variable domain (rest looked up from reference TRBV14 and TRBJ1-1): EAGVTQFPSHSVIEKGQTVTLRCDPISGHDNLYWYRRVMGKEIKFLLHFVKESKQDESGMPNNRFLAERTGGTYSTLKVQPAELEDSGVYFCASSQDYRGVAFFGQGTRLTVV.